Below, 31 T cell receptor beta chains from the same sample are listed, as sequenced in a study of cytomegalovirus exposure and HLA in healthy donors listed by TCRdb under 2017. The library was made by the immunoSEQ multiplex PCR assay. The table comes from immuneACCESS by way of TCRdb, which keeps in-frame sequences with V and J called. Part of the clones is missing from these tables; in studies checked, under half for an unresolved V gene and the rest for unknown reasons. This sample holds 110,000 to 150,000 clones; 94% were observed only once. 1.5% to 2% of the sample comes from the top ten. The sequencing input was PBMCs. The receptors were gathered from a man between 18 and 35 years old in good health and CMV-seropositive.

The V and J genes are TRBV19 and TRBJ1-2; no reliable D call. The CDR3 extends over 15 amino acids. Germline values: CDR1 LNHDA, CDR2 SQIVND (reference sequence). V lost 4 bases to trimming and J lost 2 bases, with 14 bases between them. The CDR3 loop reads CASSRVANPNYGYTF. CDR3 coding DNA: TGTGCCAGTAGTAGGGTAGCCAATCCGAACTATGGCTACACCTTC.

V gene TRBV27 combines with J gene TRBJ1-2; 8 nucleotides agree with TRBD1. The V gene's germline CDR1 is MNHEY and CDR2 SMNVEV (reference sequence). The V and J ends lost 5 bases and 3 bases, in that order; junction bases with no gene match: 11. The CDR3 is made up of 16 amino acids. For the CDR3, the DNA is TGTGCCAGCAGTCAGGGACAGGCACTCCCTCACTATGGCTACACCTTC. Its protein is CASSQGQALPHYGYTF.

The rearrangement joins TRBV11-3 to TRBJ2-3; 12 nucleotides line up with TRBD2. Trimming removed 5 bases from V and 7 bases from J; junction bases left unmatched: 4. Germline CDR1 and CDR2: SGHNT and YENEEA. This CDR3 comprises 14 residues. The CDR3 DNA sequence: TGTGCCAGCAGCCTCCGGACTAGCGGGAATACGCAGTATTTT. Protein sequence: CASSLRTSGNTQYF.

To note about this clone: Other DNA sequences within the sample encode an identical CDR3. J is TRBJ2-5 and V is TRBV2; 7 bases map to TRBD2. Per germline, CDR1 SNHLY and CDR2 FYNNEI. The CDR3 has 13 amino acids. V lost 8 bases to trimming and J lost 1 base; unmatched junction nucleotides: 4. The CDR3 region is CASGAGLQETQYF. CDR3 nucleotide sequence: TGTGCCAGCGGAGCGGGACTCCAAGAGACCCAGTACTTC.

This clone was observed once. The rearrangement links TRBV10-3 to TRBJ2-5; 8 bases are shared with TRBD1. Germline V lookup: CDR1 ENHRY, CDR2 SYGVKD. The CDR3 covers 15 residues. Germline trimming cut 3 bases from V and 0 bases from J; bases unmatched to any gene: 3. As DNA, the CDR3 is TGTGCCATCAGTGATACGGGACAGGACCAAGAGACCCAGTACTTC. Protein sequence: CAISDTGQDQETQYF.

This clone was seen only once. This chain uses TRBV28 with TRBJ1-2; perhaps TRBD1 as D (5 bases). CDR3 length: 13 amino acids. Trimming pared 6 bases from V and 0 bases from J, leaving 8 bases between. Germline CDR1 is MDHEN and CDR2 is SYDVKM. In DNA, the CDR3 is TGTGCCAGCAGCACAGGAGCTAACTATGGCTACACCTTC. Residues: CASSTGANYGYTF.

V and J are TRBV29-1 and TRBJ1-2; TRBD1 matches 7 bases. CDR1 SQVTM and CDR2 ANQGSEA come from the germline V gene. V gave up 6 bases and J gave up 5 bases; unmatched junction bases: 12. The CDR3 has 14 amino acids. This CDR3 reads CSVQPDRPSYGYTF. CDR3 coding DNA: TGCAGCGTCCAGCCGGACAGGCCTTCTTATGGCTACACCTTC.

The chain combines TRBV4-1 with TRBJ2-5; possibly TRBD2 for D (6 bases). The CDR3 is 14 residues long. The V gene's germline CDR1 is MGHRA and CDR2 YSYEKL. Between the trimmed V and J ends, which lost 3 bases and 3 bases, there was a span of 11 bases. DNA for the CDR3: TGCGCCAGCAGCCAGGCGGGACTGGAAGAGACCCAGTACTTC. Its translation is CASSQAGLEETQYF.

The chain is built from TRBV29-1 and TRBJ1-2, with D unresolved. V was clipped by 2 bases and J by 3 bases, with 7 bases between them. Germline V gives CDR1 SQVTM, CDR2 ANQGSEA. The CDR3 runs to 12 residues. This CDR3 is CSVESQDYGYTF. CDR3 sequence (DNA): TGCAGCGTTGAATCGCAGGACTATGGCTACACCTTC.

The chain combines TRBV18 with TRBJ2-1, with TRBD2 identical over 7 bases. Per germline, CDR1 KGHSH and CDR2 LQKENI. The V gene end was trimmed by 6 bases and the J gene end by 7 bases; junction bases not matched to a gene: 15. The CDR3 runs 16 residues. CDR3 in DNA: TGTGCCAGCTCGACCAGTCCGGGAGGCCTTCGGAATGAGCAGTTCTTC. Its translation: CASSTSPGGLRNEQFF.

CDR3 nucleotide sequence: TGTGCCAGCAGCCCGGGAGTGGCGGGATATAATGAGCAGTTCTTC. Its protein product is CASSPGVAGYNEQFF. The V call is TRBV27, the J call TRBJ2-1; possibly TRBD2 for D (6 bases). Germline CDR1 reads MNHEY; CDR2 reads SMNVEV (reference sequence). This CDR3 comprises 15 residues. V lost 6 bases, J lost 7 bases, and 19 bases lay in between.

The V and J genes are TRBV15 and TRBJ2-1, with unresolved D. The V and J ends lost 1 base and 6 bases respectively, with 10 bases between them. The CDR3 runs to 14 residues. Germline V CDR1 and CDR2: LNHNV, YYDKDF (reference sequence). Written as DNA, the CDR3 is TGTGCCACCAGCAGAGTCGAGCGAGGCAATGAGCAGTTCTTC. As protein: CATSRVERGNEQFF. The whole variable domain, filled in from reference TRBV15 and TRBJ2-1, reads DAMVIQNPRYQVTQFGKPVTLSCSQTLNHNVMYWYQQKSSQAPKLLFHYYDKDFNNEADTPDNFQSRRPNTSFCFLDIRSPGLGDTAMYLCATSRVERGNEQFFGPGTRLTVL.

The chain joins TRBV4-2 to TRBJ2-1; the match to TRBD2 covers 9 bases. CDR1 LGHNA and CDR2 YNFKEQ come from the germline V gene. The CDR3 length is 16 residues. J was trimmed by 3 bases and V by 4 bases; bases with no gene match: 7. CDR3 bases: TGTGCCAGCAGCCTGTTAGCGGGAGCCGACTACAATGAGCAGTTCTTC. Its translation: CASSLLAGADYNEQFF.

The CDR3 spells CASSQGTSGANVLTF. The DNA of the CDR3 is TGTGCCAGCAGTCAGGGCACCTCCGGGGCCAACGTCCTGACTTTC. The J gene is TRBJ2-6, the V gene TRBV27, with D perhaps TRBD1 (5 bases). V lost 5 bases to trimming and J lost 4 bases, with 12 bases between them. Per germline, CDR1 MNHEY and CDR2 SMNVEV (reference sequence). The CDR3 covers 15 residues.

V gene TRBV7-9 combines with J gene TRBJ2-3, with D unresolved. The CDR3 has 15 amino acids. Per germline, CDR1 SEHNR and CDR2 FQNEAQ (reference sequence). V lost 8 bases to trimming and J lost 6 bases, with 21 bases between them. DNA of the CDR3: TGTGCCAGCCGTTTCGCAGGCAGACCAGTGGATACGCAGTATTTT. Its protein product is CASRFAGRPVDTQYF.

This sequence joins TRBV28 and TRBJ2-7; 8 bases align to TRBD2. The length of the CDR3 is 19 residues. Per the germline V gene, CDR1 is MDHEN and CDR2 is SYDVKM. V dropped 5 bases and J dropped 0; count of bases not matched to a gene: 18. CDR3 coding DNA: TGTGCCAGCAGTAAATTTGTTACGGGGGGGGACCGTACCTCCTACGAGCAGTACTTC. As protein: CASSKFVTGGDRTSYEQYF.

This sequence joins TRBV5-1 and TRBJ2-2, with a weak D call TRBD1 (6 bases). The V end lost 1 base, the J end lost 5 bases, and 12 bases lay between the germline ends. Germline CDR1 and CDR2: SGHRS and YFSETQ. The CDR3 has 15 amino acids. The CDR3 DNA is TGCGCCAGCAGCTTGCGACAGGTGGAGACCGGGGAGCTGTTTTTT. This sequence encodes CASSLRQVETGELFF.

The rearrangement links TRBV28 to TRBJ1-1, with D tentatively TRBD1 (5 bases). Trimming took off 3 bases at V and 6 bases at J, with 11 bases between the two ends. The CDR3 extends over 13 amino acids. Germline V gene data show CDR1 as MDHEN and CDR2 as SYDVKM. DNA for the CDR3: TGTGCCAGCAGTTTCGGTATCAGGGCTGAAGCTTTCTTT. Translating it yields CASSFGIRAEAFF.

The chain uses TRBV7-9 and TRBJ2-5; 7 positions agree with TRBD2. This CDR3 spans 12 amino acids. Germline V gene sequence: CDR1 SEHNR, CDR2 FQNEAQ (reference sequence). With 6 bases clipped from V and 7 bases from J, the junction kept 5 bases outside the gene matches. DNA for the CDR3: TGTGCCAGCAGTACCTCGGGGGGGACCCAGTACTTC. This codes for CASSTSGGTQYF.

The rearrangement links TRBV29-1 to TRBJ2-3; 13 bases agree with TRBD2. The CDR3 is 15 amino acids. V was clipped by 6 bases and J by 5 bases; unmatched bases: 8. CDR1 and CDR2 (germline): SQVTM, ANQGSEA. DNA of the CDR3: TGCAGCGTATCCCGGACTAGCGGGAGTGGAGATACGCAGTATTTT. This encodes CSVSRTSGSGDTQYF.

The chain recombines TRBV19 with TRBJ2-6, with 10 bases fitting TRBD1. This CDR3 spans 19 amino acids. Germline lookup yields CDR1 LNHDA and CDR2 SQIVND (reference sequence). Trimming took 5 bases from V and 2 from J; bases not matched to a gene: 12. The CDR3 loop is CASSAGDRGLVPGANVLTF. DNA of the CDR3: TGTGCCAGTAGTGCGGGGGACAGGGGATTGGTCCCTGGGGCCAACGTCCTGACTTTC.

The V call is TRBV27, the J call TRBJ1-2; perhaps TRBD1 as D (5 bases). The V and J ends lost 4 bases and 4 bases respectively, with 16 bases between them. Per germline, CDR1 MNHEY and CDR2 SMNVEV (reference sequence). This CDR3 has 15 residues. DNA for the CDR3: TGTGCCAGCAGTTGGGGGGTTGGGGGATCCTATGGCTACACCTTC. Translation: CASSWGVGGSYGYTF.

V gene TRBV9 combines with J gene TRBJ2-1, with D uncertain. The CDR3 consists of 12 residues. Germline-derived CDR1 and CDR2 are SGDLS and YYNGEE. V lost 3 bases and J 9 bases, leaving 10 bases between the germline ends. The CDR3 nucleotides read TGTGCCAGCAGCGCCAACCGCGGTGAGCAGTTCTTC. Translation: CASSANRGEQFF.

This chain uses TRBV6-5 with TRBJ2-7; the D gene is possibly TRBD2 (5 bases). The germline gives CDR1 MNHEY, CDR2 SVGAGI. With 5 bases removed from V and 4 bases from J, the gap between germline ends came to 12 bases. The length of the CDR3 is 13 residues. The CDR3 loop reads CASSPSLGYEQYF. The CDR3 bases are TGTGCCAGCAGTCCTAGCTTAGGTTACGAGCAGTACTTC.

The gene calls are TRBV6-1 and TRBJ2-2; 8 bases are shared with TRBD1. CDR3 length equals 14 residues. Germline values: CDR1 MNHNS, CDR2 SASEGT. Trimming took 7 bases from V and 5 from J; bases not matched to a gene: 6. CDR3 protein: CASIRGQRTGELFF. The CDR3 DNA reads TGTGCCAGCATCAGGGGGCAAAGGACCGGGGAGCTGTTTTTT.

The chain couples TRBV4-1 to TRBJ1-5; D gene ambiguous. The CDR3 spans 15 residues. Germline V lookup: CDR1 MGHRA, CDR2 YSYEKL. V lost 0 bases and J lost 7, with 13 bases in between. CDR3: CASSQDGQPGQPQHF. The CDR3 DNA reads TGCGCCAGCAGCCAAGATGGCCAGCCAGGCCAGCCCCAGCATTTT.

The rearrangement joins TRBV11-2 to TRBJ2-7; maybe TRBD1 (5 bases). V lost 3 bases, J lost 6 bases, and 12 bases lay in between. CDR3 length: 13 residues. Per germline, CDR1 SGHAT and CDR2 FQNNGV. CDR3 sequence reads: CASSLGRGIEQYF. The CDR3 bases are TGTGCCAGCAGCTTGGGGCGTGGAATCGAGCAGTACTTC.

V is TRBV5-1 and J is TRBJ2-1; 8 bases agree with TRBD2. V was clipped by 2 bases and J by 6 bases; unmatched bases: 7. Germline values: CDR1 SGHRS, CDR2 YFSETQ. The length of the CDR3 is 15 residues. In nucleotides, the CDR3 is TGCGCCAGCAGCTTAACCGGGACTAGGGTCAATGAGCAGTTCTTC. Amino acid sequence: CASSLTGTRVNEQFF. Complete variable domain (other parts from reference TRBV5-1 and TRBJ2-1): KAGVTQTPRYLIKTRGQQVTLSCSPISGHRSVSWYQQTPGQGLQFLFEYFSETQRNKGNFPGRFSGRQFSNSRSEMNVSTLELGDSALYLCASSLTGTRVNEQFFGPGTRLTVL.

This sequence joins TRBV11-2 and TRBJ2-3; 8 nucleotides match TRBD1. Germline assignment: CDR1 SGHAT and CDR2 FQNNGV. This CDR3 spans 17 amino acids. The junction had 17 bases not matched to a gene; V was cut back by 8 bases and J by 4 bases. The CDR3 protein is CASATPQGALGPDTQYF. DNA of the CDR3: TGTGCCAGCGCCACGCCTCAGGGGGCGCTGGGTCCAGATACGCAGTATTTT.

The CDR3 region is CASETGQGLNEQYF. CDR3 DNA sequence: TGTGCCAGCGAGACGGGACAGGGGTTGAACGAGCAGTACTTC. This chain joins TRBV11-2 and TRBJ2-7; 10 bases are shared with TRBD1. CDR1 and CDR2 from the germline V gene are SGHAT and FQNNGV. Unmatched junction bases numbered 9, after V lost 8 bases and J lost 5 bases. This CDR3 contains 14 residues.

With regard to this clone: The same CDR3 can be traced to other DNA sequences in this sample. V and J are TRBV7-9 and TRBJ2-7; weak D call: TRBD1 (7 bases). Looked up from germline, CDR1 is SEHNR and CDR2 is FQNEAQ (reference sequence). V shed 2 bases and J shed 4 bases, with 9 bases lying between them. CDR3 length: 13 residues. The CDR3 DNA reads TGTGCCAGCAGCTTATCAGGGGGGTACGAGCAGTACTTC. It is translated as CASSLSGGYEQYF.